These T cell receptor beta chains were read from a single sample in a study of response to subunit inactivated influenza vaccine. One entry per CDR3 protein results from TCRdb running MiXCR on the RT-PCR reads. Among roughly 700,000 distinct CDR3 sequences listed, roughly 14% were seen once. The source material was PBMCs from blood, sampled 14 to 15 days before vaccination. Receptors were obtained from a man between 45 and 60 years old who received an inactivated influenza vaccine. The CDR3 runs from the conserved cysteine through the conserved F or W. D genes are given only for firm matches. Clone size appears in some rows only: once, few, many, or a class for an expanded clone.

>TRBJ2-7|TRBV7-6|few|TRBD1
CASSADRGLYEQYF
TGTGCCAGCAGCGCGGACAGGGGGCTCTACGAGCAGTACTTC
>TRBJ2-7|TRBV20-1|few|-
CSASGGNEQYF
TGCAGTGCTAGCGGAGGGAACGAGCAGTACTTC
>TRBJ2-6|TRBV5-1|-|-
CASSRGWSSGANVLTF
TGCGCCAGCAGCCGGGGGTGGAGCTCTGGGGCCAACGTCCTGACTTTC
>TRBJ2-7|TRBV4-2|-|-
CASSQDPLGPTYEQYF
TGTGCCAGCAGCCAAGATCCTCTGGGACCGACGTACGAGCAGTACTTC
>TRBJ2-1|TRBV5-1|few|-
CASSLDGPAYNEQFF
TGCGCCAGCAGCTTGGACGGACCGGCCTACAATGAGCAGTTCTTC
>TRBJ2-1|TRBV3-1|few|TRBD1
CASSQKPLGGQGVQFF
TGTGCCAGCAGCCAAAAACCCCTCGGAGGTCAGGGGGTTCAGTTCTTC
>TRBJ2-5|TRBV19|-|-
CASSIEVAVGQETQYF
TGTGCCAGTAGTATAGAGGTAGCGGTGGGCCAAGAGACCCAGTACTTC
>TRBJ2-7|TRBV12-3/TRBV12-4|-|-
CASSAHGEDEQYF
TGTGCCAGCAGTGCTCACGGGGAGGACGAGCAGTACTTC
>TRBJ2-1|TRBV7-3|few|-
CASSPGGSEHEQFF
TGTGCCAGCAGCCCTGGTGGGAGTGAGCATGAGCAGTTCTTC
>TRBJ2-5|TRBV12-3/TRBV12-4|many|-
CASSFGGQETQYF
TGTGCCAGCAGTTTCGGGGGCCAAGAGACCCAGTACTTC
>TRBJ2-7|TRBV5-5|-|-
CAISPQGNHEQYF
TGTGCCATCAGCCCTCAGGGAAACCACGAGCAGTACTTC
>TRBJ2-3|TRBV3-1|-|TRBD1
CASSQVLGGRADTQYF
TGTGCCAGCAGCCAAGTCTTAGGGGGCCGTGCAGATACGCAGTATTTT
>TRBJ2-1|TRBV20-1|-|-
CSAIPSNNEQFF
TGCAGTGCCATCCCCAGTAACAATGAGCAGTTCTTC
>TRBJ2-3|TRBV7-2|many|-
CASSSRRAGDTQYF
TGTGCCAGCAGCTCAAGGAGGGCCGGGGATACGCAGTATTTT
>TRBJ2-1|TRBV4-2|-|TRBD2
CASNGGARQFF
TGTGCCAGCAACGGGGGGGCCCGTCAGTTCTTC
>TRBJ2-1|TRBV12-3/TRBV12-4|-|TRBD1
CASIPRMTGHYNEQFF
TGTGCCAGCATTCCCCGTATGACAGGGCACTACAATGAGCAGTTCTTC
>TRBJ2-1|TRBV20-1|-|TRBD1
CSARDVGQVANEQFF
TGCAGTGCTAGAGATGTCGGACAGGTGGCCAATGAGCAGTTCTTC
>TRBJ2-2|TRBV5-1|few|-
CASSLARGGTGELFF
TGCGCCAGCAGCTTGGCCAGGGGGGGCACCGGGGAGCTGTTTTTT
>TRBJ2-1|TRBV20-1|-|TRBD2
CSAKGLAGFYNEQFF
TGCAGTGCCAAGGGACTAGCGGGTTTCTACAATGAGCAGTTCTTC
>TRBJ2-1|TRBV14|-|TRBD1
CASSQGTGIRGEQFF
TGTGCCAGCAGCCAAGGGACAGGGATAAGGGGTGAGCAGTTCTTC
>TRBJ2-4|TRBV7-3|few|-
CASSLFFYGPAKNIQYF
TGTGCCAGCAGCTTATTTTTTTACGGCCCGGCCAAAAACATTCAGTACTTC
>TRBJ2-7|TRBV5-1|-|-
CASFEPRVRGSYEQYF
TGCGCCAGCTTTGAGCCCAGGGTACGTGGATCCTACGAGCAGTACTTC
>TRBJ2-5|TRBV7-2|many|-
CASSLAGIQETQYF
TGTGCCAGCAGCTTAGCCGGCATCCAAGAGACCCAGTACTTC
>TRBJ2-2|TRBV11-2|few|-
CASSWTWGTGELFF
TGTGCCAGCAGCTGGACTTGGGGGACCGGGGAGCTGTTTTTT
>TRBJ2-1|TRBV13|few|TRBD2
CASSWRQGLNNEQFF
TGTGCCAGCAGCTGGAGGCAGGGACTAAACAATGAGCAGTTCTTC
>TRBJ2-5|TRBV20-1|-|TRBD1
CSAISGQARETQYF
TGCAGTGCTATATCGGGACAGGCGAGAGAGACCCAGTACTTC
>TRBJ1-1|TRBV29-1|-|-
CSVTASTEAFF
TGCAGCGTCACCGCGAGCACTGAAGCTTTCTTT
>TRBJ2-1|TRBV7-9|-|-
CASLLVSGELNEQFF
TGTGCCAGCCTCCTGGTGAGCGGAGAGTTAAATGAGCAGTTCTTC
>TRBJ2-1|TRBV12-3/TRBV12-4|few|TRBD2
CASSPPGGGRSNEQFF
TGTGCCAGCAGTCCACCGGGGGGGGGCCGGAGCAATGAGCAGTTCTTC
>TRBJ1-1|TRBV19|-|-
CATSVQGGDTEAFF
TGTGCCACATCAGTACAGGGTGGGGACACTGAAGCTTTCTTT
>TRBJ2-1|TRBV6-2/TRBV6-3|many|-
CASSYSREQPYNEQFF
TGTGCCAGCAGTTACTCGCGCGAACAGCCCTACAATGAGCAGTTCTTC
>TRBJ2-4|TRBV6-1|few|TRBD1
CASRGTDRAKNIQYF
TGTGCCAGCCGAGGGACAGATCGGGCCAAAAACATTCAGTACTTC
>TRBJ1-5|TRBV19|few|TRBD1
CASSQPTGTGGQPQHF
TGTGCCAGTAGTCAACCCACCGGGACAGGGGGTCAGCCCCAGCATTTT
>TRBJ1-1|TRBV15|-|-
CATSRGSNVVNTEAFF
TGTGCCACCAGCAGAGGTTCTAACGTAGTAAACACTGAAGCTTTCTTT
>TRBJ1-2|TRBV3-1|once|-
CASSQVSDRHYGYTF
TGTGCCAGCAGCCAAGTGTCGGACAGACATTATGGCTACACCTTC
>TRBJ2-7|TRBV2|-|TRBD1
CARDSGTDEYEQYF
TGTGCCAGAGATTCCGGGACAGACGAGTACGAGCAGTACTTC
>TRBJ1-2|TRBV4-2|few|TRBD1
CASTLQGQLPISNYGYTF
TGTGCCAGCACCCTTCAGGGACAGCTCCCAATTTCTAACTATGGCTACACCTTC
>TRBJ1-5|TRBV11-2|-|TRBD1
CASSSPTGGAERYQPQHF
TGTGCCAGCAGCTCGCCAACAGGGGGCGCAGAACGGTATCAGCCCCAGCATTTT
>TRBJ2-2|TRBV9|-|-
CASSRVYGELFF
TGTGCCAGCAGCCGGGTTTACGGGGAGCTGTTTTTT
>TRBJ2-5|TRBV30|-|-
CAWSGQAETQCF
TGTGCCTGGAGTGGGCAGGCGGAGACCCAGTGCTTC